The following is a TCR beta chain sequence with its context. The CDR3 spans 15 residues. Germline values: CDR1 MDHEN, CDR2 SYDVKM. Trimming removed 1 base from V and 6 bases from J, with 12 bases in between. This record comes from a study of shared clonotypes between healthy human individuals. The table came from immunoSEQ multiplex PCR; TCRdb's copy has only in-frame clones and leaves some out. Here the sample spans over a million clones, approximately 98% being singletons. Sequences were obtained from naive CD4+ T cells sorted from blood. Subset described: CD45RA+ positively selected. The sequence derives from a man aged 25 to 45 in good health. V is TRBV28 and J is TRBJ2-2; TRBD2 might be the D (7 bases). CDR3 sequence (DNA): TGTGCCAGCAGTTTATATGCGGGGGCCGCCGGGGAGCTGTTTTTT. It encodes CASSLYAGAAGELFF.